The next 10 T cell receptor beta chains were all read from a single sample in a study of cytomegalovirus exposure and HLA in healthy donors. The study ran its PCR with 60 Vbeta and 13 Jbeta primers. Assay used: immunoSEQ multiplex PCR; TCRdb lists only in-frame clones, some missing. This table holds 100,000 to 150,000 clones, roughly four fifths found once. Sequencing was carried out using PBMCs. The receptors derive from a woman between 40 and 50 years old in good health and CMV-seropositive.

This rearrangement joins TRBV10-3 to TRBJ1-3, with no clear D. The V end lost 11 bases, the J end lost 1 base, and 15 bases lay between the germline ends. CDR1 and CDR2 from the germline V gene are ENHRY and SYGVKD. The CDR3 contains 14 residues. The CDR3 spells CASNPTESGNTIYF. In DNA form, the CDR3 reads TGTGCCTCCAACCCGACGGAGTCTGGAAACACCATATATTTT.

The chain carries TRBV11-3 and TRBJ2-3, with a possible D match to TRBD2 (6 bases). The CDR3 runs 15 residues. Looked up from germline, CDR1 is SGHNT and CDR2 is YENEEA. The V end lost 1 base, the J end lost 1 base, and 9 bases lay between the germline ends. The CDR3 coding sequence is TGTGCCAGCAGCTTAGCCGGGACTGGCACAGATACGCAGTATTTT. The encoded protein is CASSLAGTGTDTQYF. Complete variable domain (other parts from reference TRBV11-3 and TRBJ2-3): EAGVVQSPRYKIIEKKQPVAFWCNPISGHNTLYWYLQNLGQGPELLIRYENEEAVDDSQLPKDRFSAERLKGVDSTLKIQPAELGDSAVYLCASSLAGTGTDTQYFGPGTRLTVL.

The chain recombines TRBV6-6 with TRBJ2-4; 8 bases fit TRBD2. Trimming took 6 bases from V and 7 from J; bases not matched to a gene: 5. The CDR3 sequence is 13 residues long. Germline values: CDR1 MNHNY, CDR2 SVGAGI (reference sequence). This CDR3 reads CASRVSGENIQYF. CDR3 DNA sequence: TGTGCCAGCAGAGTTAGCGGGGAGAACATTCAGTACTTC.

This chain connects TRBV5-6 to TRBJ2-3, with unresolved D. Trimming cost V 1 base and J 4 bases, with 13 bases left between them. Germline V CDR1 and CDR2: SGHDT, YYEEEE. The CDR3 runs 15 residues. The CDR3 nucleotides read TGTGCCAGCAGCTTGCCCGTCGAGTACTCAGATACGCAGTATTTT. It is translated as CASSLPVEYSDTQYF.

V gene TRBV19 combines with J gene TRBJ1-4; 7 nucleotides align to TRBD1. Germline V CDR1 and CDR2: LNHDA, SQIVND (reference sequence). The CDR3 sequence is 14 residues long. J gave up 6 bases and V 1 base, and 2 bases lay outside the gene matches. The CDR3 nucleotides are TGTGCCAGTAGTATAGGGACAGGTGATGAAAAACTGTTTTTT. Its protein product is CASSIGTGDEKLFF.

There are a few counts of this clone. This chain links TRBV5-1 with TRBJ2-3; no clear D. Deletions cut 7 bases from V and 0 bases from J, with 12 bases between. Per germline, CDR1 SGHRS and CDR2 YFSETQ. This CDR3 has 14 amino acids. The CDR3 loop is CASYLLESTDTQYF. For the CDR3, the DNA is TGCGCCAGCTATCTTTTGGAGAGCACAGATACGCAGTATTTT.

The chain couples TRBV9 to TRBJ2-1, with D perhaps TRBD2 (5 bases). Trimming shortened V by 4 bases and J by 5 bases, and 16 bases separated the two germline ends. CDR1 and CDR2 (germline): SGDLS, YYNGEE. This CDR3 contains 15 residues. The CDR3 DNA sequence: TGTGCCAGCAGCTTACGGACCCGGGGAGACAATGAGCAGTTCTTC. Translation: CASSLRTRGDNEQFF. The full variable domain, its missing parts supplied by reference TRBV9 and TRBJ2-1, is DSGVTQTPKHLITATGQRVTLRCSPRSGDLSVYWYQQSLDQGLQFLIQYYNGEERAKGNILERFSAQQFPDLHSELNLSSLELGDSALYFCASSLRTRGDNEQFFGPGTRLTVL.

V usage is TRBV7-2 and J usage is TRBJ2-5, with 7 bases fitting TRBD1. The junction had 1 base not matched to a gene; V was cut back by 2 bases and J by 4 bases. Germline V lookup: CDR1 SGHTA, CDR2 FQGNSA. The CDR3 totals 13 residues. The DNA of the CDR3 is TGTGCCAGCAGCTTATCAGGGGGAGAGACCCAGTACTTC. Amino acid sequence: CASSLSGGETQYF.

V is TRBV4-1 and J is TRBJ2-5; 14 bases are shared with TRBD2. V lost 4 bases, J lost 5 bases, and 6 bases stayed unmatched. Germline V CDR1 and CDR2: MGHRA, YSYEKL. The CDR3 has 16 amino acids. The CDR3 protein is CASSLAGTSGGETQYF. The CDR3 DNA follows: TGCGCCAGCAGCCTTGCCGGGACTAGCGGGGGTGAGACCCAGTACTTC.

The rearrangement joins TRBV7-3 to TRBJ2-5; D may be TRBD2 (5 bases). With 5 bases removed from V and 5 bases from J, the gap between germline ends came to 15 bases. The CDR3 totals 14 residues. Germline V gene lookup returns CDR1 SGHTA and CDR2 FQGTGA. The CDR3 protein is CASSRGPGGETQYF. In nucleotides, the CDR3 is TGTGCCAGCAGCCGTGGCCCCGGCGGGGAGACCCAGTACTTC.